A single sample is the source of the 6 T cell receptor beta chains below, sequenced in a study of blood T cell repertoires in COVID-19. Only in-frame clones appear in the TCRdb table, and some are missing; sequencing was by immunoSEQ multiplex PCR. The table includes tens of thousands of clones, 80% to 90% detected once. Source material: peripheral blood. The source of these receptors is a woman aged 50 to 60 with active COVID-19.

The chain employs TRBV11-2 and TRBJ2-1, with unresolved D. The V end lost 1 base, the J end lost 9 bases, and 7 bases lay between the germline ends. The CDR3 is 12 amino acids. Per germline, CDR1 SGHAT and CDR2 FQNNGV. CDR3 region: CASSLGGPEQFF. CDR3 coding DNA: TGTGCCAGCAGCTTAGGAGGCCCTGAGCAGTTCTTC. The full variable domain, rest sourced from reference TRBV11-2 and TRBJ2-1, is EAGVAQSPRYKIIEKRQSVAFWCNPISGHATLYWYQQILGQGPKLLIQFQNNGVVDDSQLPKDRFSAERLKGVDSTLKIQPAKLEDSAVYLCASSLGGPEQFFGPGTRLTVL.

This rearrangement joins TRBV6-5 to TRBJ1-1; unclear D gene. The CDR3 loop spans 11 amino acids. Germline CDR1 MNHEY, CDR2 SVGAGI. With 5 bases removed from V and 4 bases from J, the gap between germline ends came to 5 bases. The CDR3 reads CASSPGTEAFF. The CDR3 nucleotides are TGTGCCAGCAGTCCCGGCACTGAAGCTTTCTTT.

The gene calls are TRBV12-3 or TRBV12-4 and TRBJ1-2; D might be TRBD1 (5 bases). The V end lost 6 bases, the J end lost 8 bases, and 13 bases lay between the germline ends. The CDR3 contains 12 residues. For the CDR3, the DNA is TGTGCCAGCAGCACTCAGGGTTTCGGCTACACCTTC. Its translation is CASSTQGFGYTF.

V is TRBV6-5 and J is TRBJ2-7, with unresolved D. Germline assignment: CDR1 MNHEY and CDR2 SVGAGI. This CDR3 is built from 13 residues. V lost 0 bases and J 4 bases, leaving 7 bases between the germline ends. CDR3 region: CASSYSTGYEQYF. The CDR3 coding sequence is TGTGCCAGCAGTTACTCGACCGGGTACGAGCAGTACTTC.

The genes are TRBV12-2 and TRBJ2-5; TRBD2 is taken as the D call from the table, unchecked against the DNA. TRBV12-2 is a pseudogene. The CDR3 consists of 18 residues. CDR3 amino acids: CASRKPRLVAGPGETQYF. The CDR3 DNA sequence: TGTGCAAGTCGCAAACCCCGTTTAGTAGCGGGACCAGGGGAGACCCAGTACTTC.

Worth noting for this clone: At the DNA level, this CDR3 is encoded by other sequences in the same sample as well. The CDR3 is CASRPSGRSSYEQYF. The CDR3 region has the DNA TGTGCCAGCAGGCCTTCAGGGAGGAGCTCCTACGAGCAGTACTTC. The chain links TRBV6-5 to TRBJ2-7; D may be TRBD2 (6 bases). V dropped 6 bases and J dropped 0 bases, with 15 bases sitting between them. Germline V gene lookup returns CDR1 MNHEY and CDR2 SVGAGI. This CDR3 has 15 amino acids.